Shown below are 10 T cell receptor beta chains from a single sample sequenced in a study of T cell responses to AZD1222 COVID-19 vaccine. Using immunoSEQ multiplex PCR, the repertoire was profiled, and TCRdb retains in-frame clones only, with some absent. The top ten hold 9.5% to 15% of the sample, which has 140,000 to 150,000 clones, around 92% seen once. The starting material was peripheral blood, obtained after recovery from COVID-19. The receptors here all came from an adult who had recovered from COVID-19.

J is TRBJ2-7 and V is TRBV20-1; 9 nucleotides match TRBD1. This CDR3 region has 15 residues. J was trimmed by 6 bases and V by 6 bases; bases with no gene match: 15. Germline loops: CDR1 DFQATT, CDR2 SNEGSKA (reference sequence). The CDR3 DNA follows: TGCAGTGCCAGTCCTCCCGGGACAGGGTCAGCCGAGCAGTACTTC. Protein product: CSASPPGTGSAEQYF.

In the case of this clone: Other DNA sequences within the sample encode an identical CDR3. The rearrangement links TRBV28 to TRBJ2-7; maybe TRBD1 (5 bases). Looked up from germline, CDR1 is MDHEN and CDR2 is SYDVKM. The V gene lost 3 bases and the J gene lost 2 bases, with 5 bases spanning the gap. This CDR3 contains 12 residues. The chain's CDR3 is CASSLTAYEQYF. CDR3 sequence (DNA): TGTGCCAGCAGTTTGACAGCCTACGAGCAGTACTTC.

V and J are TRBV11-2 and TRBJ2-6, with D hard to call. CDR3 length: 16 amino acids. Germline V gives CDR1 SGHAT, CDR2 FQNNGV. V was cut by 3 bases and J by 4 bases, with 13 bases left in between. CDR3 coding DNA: TGTGCCAGCAGCTTTAGCCCCTCGGCGGGGGCCAACGTCCTGACTTTC. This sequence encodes CASSFSPSAGANVLTF. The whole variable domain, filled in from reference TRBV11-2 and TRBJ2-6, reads EAGVAQSPRYKIIEKRQSVAFWCNPISGHATLYWYQQILGQGPKLLIQFQNNGVVDDSQLPKDRFSAERLKGVDSTLKIQPAKLEDSAVYLCASSFSPSAGANVLTFGAGSRLTVL.

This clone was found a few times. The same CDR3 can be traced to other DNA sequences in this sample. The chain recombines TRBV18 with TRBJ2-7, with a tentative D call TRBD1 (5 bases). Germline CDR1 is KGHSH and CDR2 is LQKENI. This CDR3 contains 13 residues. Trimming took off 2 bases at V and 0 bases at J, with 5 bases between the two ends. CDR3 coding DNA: TGTGCCAGCTCACCAGACAGCTCCTACGAGCAGTACTTC. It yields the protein CASSPDSSYEQYF.

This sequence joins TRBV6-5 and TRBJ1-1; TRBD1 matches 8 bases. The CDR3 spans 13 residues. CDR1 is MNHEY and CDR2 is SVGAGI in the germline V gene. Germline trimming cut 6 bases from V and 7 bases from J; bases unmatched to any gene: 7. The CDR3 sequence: CASSHRGVIEAFF. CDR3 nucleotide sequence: TGTGCCAGCAGCCACAGGGGGGTTATTGAAGCTTTCTTT.

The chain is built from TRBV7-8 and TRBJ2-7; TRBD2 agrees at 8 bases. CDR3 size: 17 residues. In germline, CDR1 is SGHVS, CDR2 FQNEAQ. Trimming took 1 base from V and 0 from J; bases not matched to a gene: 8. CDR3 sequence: CASSLELPSGYSYEQYF. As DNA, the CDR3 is TGTGCCAGCAGCTTAGAATTGCCTAGCGGGTACTCCTACGAGCAGTACTTC.

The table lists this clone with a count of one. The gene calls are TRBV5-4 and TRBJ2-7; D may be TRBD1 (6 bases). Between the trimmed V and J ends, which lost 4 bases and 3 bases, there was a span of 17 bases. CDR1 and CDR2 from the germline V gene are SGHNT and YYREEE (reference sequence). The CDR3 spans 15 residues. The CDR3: CASSSTGQRGYEQYF. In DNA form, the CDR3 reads TGTGCCAGCAGCAGCACTGGACAGCGCGGCTACGAGCAGTACTTC.

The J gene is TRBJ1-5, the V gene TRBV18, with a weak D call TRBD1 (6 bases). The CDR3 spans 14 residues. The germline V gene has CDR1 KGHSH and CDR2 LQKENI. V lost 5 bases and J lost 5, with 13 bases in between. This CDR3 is CASSSDRSHQPQHF. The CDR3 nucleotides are TGTGCCAGCTCAAGCGACAGGTCGCATCAGCCCCAGCATTTT. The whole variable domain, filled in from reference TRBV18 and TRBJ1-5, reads NAGVMQNPRHLVRRRGQEARLRCSPMKGHSHVYWYRQLPEEGLKFMVYLQKENIIDESGMPKERFSAEFPKEGPSILRIQQVVRGDSAAYFCASSSDRSHQPQHFGDGTRLSIL.

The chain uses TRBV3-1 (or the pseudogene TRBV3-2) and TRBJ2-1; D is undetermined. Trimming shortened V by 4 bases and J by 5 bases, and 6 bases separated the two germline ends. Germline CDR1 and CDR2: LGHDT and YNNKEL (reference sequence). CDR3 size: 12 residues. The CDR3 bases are TGTGCCAGCAGCCCCGTAAACAATGAGCAGTTCTTC. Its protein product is CASSPVNNEQFF.

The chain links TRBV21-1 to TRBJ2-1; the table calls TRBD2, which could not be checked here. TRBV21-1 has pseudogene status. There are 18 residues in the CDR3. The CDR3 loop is CANHQPSTSGVYYNEQFF. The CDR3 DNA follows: TGTGCCAACCACCAGCCCAGCACCTCGGGAGTTTACTACAATGAGCAGTTCTTC.